This T cell receptor (beta chain) was recorded in a study of cytomegalovirus exposure and HLA in healthy donors. As regards this clone: The target antigen is unknown.

V gave up 0 bases and J gave up 6 bases, with 6 bases separating them. Germline V gives CDR1 SSHAT, CDR2 FNYEAQ (reference sequence). This CDR3 is 13 amino acids long. This PCR relied on a set of 60 Vbeta primers and 13 Jbeta primers. The protocol was immunoSEQ multiplex PCR, while the TCRdb copy is restricted to in-frame clones and leaves out a portion. This table holds about 170,000 clones, 75% to 85% found once. Broader study findings: The study reported that TCR beta sequences accurately predicted HLA-A and HLA-B alleles in most subjects. Other equally common chains were less clonally expanded than HLA-associated TCR beta chains, a later analysis showed. Several of the most significant clusters appeared, in a later analysis, to be linked to common viral pathogens.

What was sequenced was PBMCs. The clonotype comes from a female donor in good health and CMV-seronegative. The chain carries TRBV7-7 and TRBJ2-1; no firm D call. This CDR3 reads CASSLAPGNEQFF. The CDR3 DNA sequence: TGTGCCAGCAGCTTAGCGCCGGGCAATGAGCAGTTCTTC. The full variable domain, in which reference TRBV7-7 and TRBJ2-1 provide the parts outside the CDR3, is GAGVSQSPRYKVTKRGQDVTLRCDPISSHATLYWYQQALGQGPEFLTYFNYEAQPDKSGLPSDRFSAERPEGSISTLTIQRTEQRDSAMYRCASSLAPGNEQFFGPGTRLTVL.